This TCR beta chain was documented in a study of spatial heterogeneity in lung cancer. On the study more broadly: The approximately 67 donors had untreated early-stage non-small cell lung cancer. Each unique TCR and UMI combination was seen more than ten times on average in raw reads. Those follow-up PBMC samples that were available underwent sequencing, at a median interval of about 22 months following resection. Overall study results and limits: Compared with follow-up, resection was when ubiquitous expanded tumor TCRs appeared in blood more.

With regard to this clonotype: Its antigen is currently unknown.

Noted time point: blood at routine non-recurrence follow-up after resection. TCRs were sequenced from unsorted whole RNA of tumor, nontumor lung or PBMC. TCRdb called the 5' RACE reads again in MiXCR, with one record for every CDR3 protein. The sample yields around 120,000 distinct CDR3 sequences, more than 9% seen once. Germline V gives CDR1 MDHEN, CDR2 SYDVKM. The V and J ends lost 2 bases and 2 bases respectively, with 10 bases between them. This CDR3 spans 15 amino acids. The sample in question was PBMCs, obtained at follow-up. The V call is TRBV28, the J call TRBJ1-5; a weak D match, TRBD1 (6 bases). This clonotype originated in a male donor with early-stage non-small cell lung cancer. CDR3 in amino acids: CASSLKGVGNQPQHF. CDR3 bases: TGTGCCAGCAGTTTAAAGGGGGTAGGCAATCAGCCCCAGCATTTT.